The rows below give T cell receptor beta chains drawn from one sample of a study of early T cells in non-severe SARS-CoV-2 infection. Each CDR3 protein is one row after TCRdb ran MiXCR on the 5' RACE reads. Of about 48,000 distinct CDR3 sequences in the sample, 7.7% were seen once. Sample: whole blood. The receptors were gathered from an adult who was a healthcare worker with PCR-confirmed SARS-CoV-2 infection or an uninfected control (not recorded which). The CDR3 runs from the conserved cysteine through the conserved F or W. D genes are given only for firm matches. A clone size is listed for some rows: how often the clone was seen (once, few, many), or a class if it is expanded.

>TRBV30|TRBJ2-1|.|.
CAWKEAPRSEQFF
TGTGCCTGGAAGGAGGCGCCACGCAGTGAGCAGTTCTTC
>TRBV28|TRBJ2-7|.|many
CASSLTASYEQYF
TGTGCCAGCAGTCTGACAGCGTCCTACGAGCAGTACTTC
>TRBV6-4|TRBJ1-1|.|many
CASSERGASEAFF
TGTGCCAGCAGTGAGAGGGGGGCCTCTGAAGCTTTCTTT
>TRBV11-2|TRBJ2-1|TRBD2|.
CANSRTSGGADEQFF
TGTGCCAACAGCCGCACTAGCGGGGGGGCAGATGAGCAGTTCTTC
>TRBV4-3|TRBJ2-7|.|many
CASSQDSGTYEQYF
TGCGCCAGCAGCCAAGATTCAGGGACCTACGAGCAGTACTTC
>TRBV28|TRBJ1-1|.|few
CASSYRETEAFF
TGTGCCAGCAGTTACAGGGAGACTGAAGCTTTCTTT
>TRBV3-1|TRBJ1-3|.|many
CASSPWGASGNTIYF
TGTGCCAGCAGCCCCTGGGGGGCGTCGGGAAACACCATATATTTT
>TRBV2|TRBJ1-5|.|many
CASGGLGNQPQHF
TGTGCCAGCGGGGGGCTGGGCAATCAGCCCCAGCATTTT
>TRBV24-1|TRBJ2-3|TRBD2|.
CATSDAGGLAGGRGSTDTQYF
TGTGCCACCAGTGATGCTGGGGGCCTAGCGGGGGGGCGAGGGAGCACAGATACGCAGTATTTT
>TRBV13|TRBJ1-1|TRBD1|many
CASSRQGQAFF
TGTGCCAGCAGCCGACAGGGACAGGCTTTCTTT
>TRBV2|TRBJ2-1|TRBD2|many
CASLSGGDYNEQFF
TGTGCCAGCCTTAGCGGGGGAGACTACAATGAGCAGTTCTTC
>TRBV2|TRBJ2-1|.|.
CATTYYNEQFF
TGTGCCACCACATATTACAATGAGCAGTTCTTC
>TRBV30|TRBJ1-1|.|many
CAWSRLLNTEAFF
TGTGCCTGGAGTAGGCTGTTGAACACTGAAGCTTTCTTT
>TRBV3-2|TRBJ2-5|.|.
CASSQVQGAQETQYF
TGTGCCAGCAGCCAAGTACAGGGGGCGCAAGAGACCCAGTACTTC
>TRBV7-8|TRBJ2-7|TRBD1|few
CASSLARTGDEQYF
TGTGCCAGCAGCTTAGCGAGGACAGGGGACGAGCAGTACTTC
>TRBV9|TRBJ2-2|.|.
CASSVAMSNTGELFF
TGTGCCAGCAGCGTAGCGATGTCCAACACCGGGGAGCTGTTTTTT
>TRBV4-3|TRBJ1-4|.|many
CASSQDRDREKLFF
TGCGCCAGCAGCCAAGACAGGGACCGTGAAAAACTGTTTTTT
>TRBV7-9|TRBJ1-6|.|many
CASSLYNSPLHF
TGTGCCAGCAGCCTTTATAATTCACCCCTCCACTTT
>TRBV14|TRBJ1-4|TRBD1|many
CASSQDRGRNEKLFF
TGTGCCAGCAGCCAAGACAGGGGGCGCAATGAAAAACTGTTTTTT
>TRBV20-1|TRBJ2-7|TRBD1|.
CSAAGQGHEQYF
TGCAGTGCTGCAGGACAGGGCCACGAGCAGTACTTC
>TRBV27|TRBJ1-1|TRBD1|many
CASSSGGILFEAFF
TGTGCCAGCAGTTCAGGGGGGATTTTATTTGAAGCTTTCTTT
>TRBV18|TRBJ1-1|.|many
CASRGDRNTEAFF
TGTGCCAGCCGAGGGGACCGAAACACTGAAGCTTTCTTT
>TRBV14|TRBJ2-2|TRBD1|many
CASSRWTGVNTGELFF
TGTGCCAGCAGCCGTTGGACAGGGGTGAACACCGGGGAGCTGTTTTTT
>TRBV4-3|TRBJ1-1|.|many
CASSHGSRNTEAFF
TGCGCCAGCAGCCACGGATCCCGCAATACTGAAGCTTTCTTT
>TRBV19|TRBJ2-7|.|.
CASSATSAYEQYF
TGTGCCAGTAGTGCTACCTCGGCCTACGAGCAGTACTTC
>TRBV20-1|TRBJ2-7|.|few
CSARDRGSAYEQYF
TGCAGTGCTAGAGATCGGGGTAGCGCCTACGAGCAGTACTTC
>TRBV10-3|TRBJ2-7|.|.
CAISERHNLYEQYF
TGTGCCATCAGTGAGAGGCACAACCTCTACGAGCAGTACTTC
>TRBV11-2|TRBJ2-1|TRBD2|few
CASSFGLAVYNEQFF
TGTGCCAGCAGCTTTGGACTAGCGGTCTACAATGAGCAGTTCTTC
>TRBV28|TRBJ2-3|TRBD2|.
CASRGGLAGLTDTQYF
TGTGCCAGTCGAGGGGGACTAGCGGGGCTCACAGATACGCAGTATTTT
>TRBV6-5|TRBJ2-4|.|few
CASSKDPAKNIQYF
TGTGCCAGCTCCAAGGACCCAGCCAAAAACATTCAGTACTTC
>TRBV6-6|TRBJ2-1|.|many
CASSYTEGLGEQFF
TGTGCCAGCAGTTACACGGAGGGGTTAGGTGAGCAGTTCTTC
>TRBV20-1|TRBJ1-1|TRBD1|few
CSVVPGQGPFAEAFF
TGCAGTGTTGTTCCGGGACAGGGACCTTTCGCTGAAGCTTTCTTT
>TRBV11-2|TRBJ2-7|.|.
CASSFTPYEQYF
TGTGCCAGCAGCTTCACCCCATACGAGCAGTACTTC
>TRBV20-1|TRBJ2-7|TRBD2|few
CSARDPAGGGYEQYF
TGCAGTGCTAGAGATCCGGCCGGGGGGGGATACGAGCAGTACTTC
>TRBV20-1|TRBJ2-3|TRBD2|few
CSARDLASGGKMDTQYF
TGCAGTGCTAGAGATCTGGCTAGCGGGGGGAAAATGGATACGCAGTATTTT
>TRBV4-3|TRBJ1-2|.|many
CASSQDHGRSYGYTF
TGCGCCAGCAGCCAAGATCATGGCAGGTCATATGGCTACACCTTC
>TRBV20-1|TRBJ2-7|.|many
CSANRFIHEQYF
TGCAGTGCTAACCGGTTTATCCACGAGCAGTACTTC
>TRBV3-1|TRBJ2-2|TRBD2|.
CASSQETGLAGDTGELFF
TGTGCCAGCAGCCAAGAGACGGGACTAGCGGGGGACACCGGGGAGCTGTTTTTT
>TRBV12-3/TRBV12-4|TRBJ1-4|.|many
CASSFGGSEKLFF
TGTGCCAGCAGTTTTGGAGGTTCGGAAAAACTGTTTTTT
>TRBV12-3/TRBV12-4|TRBJ1-1|.|few
CASSLGRAAAEAFF
TGTGCCAGCAGTTTAGGGAGGGCCGCAGCTGAAGCTTTCTTT
>TRBV12-3/TRBV12-4|TRBJ1-2|.|many
CASSKTVPYGYTF
TGTGCCAGCAGCAAGACAGTGCCCTATGGCTACACCTTC
>TRBV30|TRBJ2-1|.|many
CAWSARGWGEQFF
TGTGCCTGGAGTGCCCGGGGATGGGGTGAGCAGTTCTTC
>TRBV27|TRBJ1-1|.|many
CASRLWALAQIPTEAFF
TGTGCCAGCAGATTATGGGCATTGGCCCAAATCCCCACTGAAGCTTTCTTT
>TRBV24-1|TRBJ1-1|.|few
CATSVGDTEAFF
TGTGCCACCAGTGTAGGGGACACTGAAGCTTTCTTT
>TRBV24-1|TRBJ1-5|.|many
CATSDFGDNQPQHF
TGTGCCACCAGTGATTTCGGGGACAATCAGCCCCAGCATTTT
>TRBV28|TRBJ2-2|.|many
CASVPATGGYTGELFF
TGTGCCAGCGTCCCTGCCACGGGGGGCTACACCGGGGAGCTGTTTTTT
>TRBV11-2|TRBJ1-2|.|many
CASSLSGIPNYGYTF
TGTGCCAGCAGCCTATCGGGGATCCCTAACTATGGCTACACCTTC
>TRBV28|TRBJ1-4|TRBD1|few
CASSRLGTATVLFF
TGTGCCAGCAGCCGATTGGGGACAGCAACTGTTCTGTTTTTT
>TRBV11-3|TRBJ2-1|TRBD2|many
CASSRAGTSRNEQFF
TGTGCCAGCAGCAGAGCCGGGACTAGCAGAAATGAGCAGTTCTTC
>TRBV30|TRBJ2-3|.|many
CALSRDHTDTQYF
TGTGCCCTATCCAGGGACCATACAGATACGCAGTATTTT
>TRBV9|TRBJ2-3|.|many
CASSSPRGQTPTDTQYF
TGTGCCAGCAGCTCCCCCCGGGGCCAAACCCCCACAGATACGCAGTATTTT